This is a list of T cell receptor beta chains from one sample in a study of chemoradiotherapy in HPV16-positive cancers. The table came from immunoSEQ multiplex PCR; TCRdb's copy has only in-frame clones and leaves some out. Counted here are 25,000 to 35,000 clones, roughly nine tenths occurring once; the ten biggest clones make up approximately 2.1%. The specimen comprised blood, sampled from a patient who underwent chemoradiotherapy. Every receptor here comes from a human donor with HPV-associated anogenital cancer. Both conserved end residues are part of each CDR3. Fields, in order: V gene, J gene, clone size, D gene, CDR3 protein, CDR3 DNA. A D gene is named only where the DNA matches it firmly. Rows may omit the clone size; those that give it use once, few, many or a size class.

TRBV10-1	TRBJ2-2	-	-	CASQGGGELFF	TGCGCCAGCCAGGGAGGCGGGGAGCTGTTTTTT
TRBV7-2	TRBJ1-6	-	-	CASSIGPNSPLHF	TGTGCCAGCAGCATAGGTCCAAATTCACCCCTCCACTTT
TRBV7-9	TRBJ2-7	-	TRBD1	CASTNRGVDEQYF	TGTGCCAGCACAAACAGGGGAGTCGACGAGCAGTACTTC
TRBV28	TRBJ1-2	once	TRBD1	CASSFRTGGGGYTF	TGTGCCAGCAGTTTTCGAACAGGGGGAGGCGGCTACACCTTC
TRBV10-3	TRBJ2-7	-	-	CAIRGKGDSYEQYF	TGTGCCATCAGAGGTAAAGGGGATTCCTACGAGCAGTACTTC
TRBV29-1	TRBJ2-5	-	-	CSSGGGTEGGETQYF	TGCAGCTCTGGAGGGGGGACGGAGGGGGGAGAGACCCAGTACTTC
TRBV19	TRBJ2-7	-	-	CASSIEVSGGVGYEQYF	TGTGCCAGTAGTATAGAGGTTTCGGGGGGCGTCGGCTACGAGCAGTACTTC
TRBV4-2	TRBJ1-1	-	TRBD1	CASSPQQGMKTEAFF	TGTGCCAGCAGCCCCCAACAGGGGATGAAAACTGAAGCTTTCTTT
TRBV9	TRBJ2-2	-	-	CASSENPSKGAPSAGELFF	TGTGCCAGCAGCGAAAACCCATCAAAGGGGGCCCCTAGCGCCGGGGAGCTGTTTTTT
TRBV5-6	TRBJ2-1	-	TRBD2	CASSKTSGGLSYNEQFF	TGTGCCAGCAGCAAGACTAGCGGGGGGCTCTCCTACAATGAGCAGTTCTTC
TRBV9	TRBJ2-5	-	TRBD2	CASSVGGGSGGQETQYF	TGTGCCAGCAGCGTAGGAGGAGGTAGCGGGGGACAAGAGACCCAGTACTTC
TRBV18	TRBJ2-7	-	-	CASSPGWQRGPYEQYF	TGTGCCAGCTCACCAGGTTGGCAGAGGGGCCCCTACGAGCAGTACTTC
TRBV11-3	TRBJ2-3	-	-	CASSLQSSYGTQYF	TGTGCCAGCAGCTTACAAAGCAGTTATGGTACGCAGTATTTT
TRBV7-9	TRBJ2-7	-	TRBD2	CASSAGLAGGYEQYF	TGTGCCAGCAGCGCGGGACTAGCGGGGGGTTACGAGCAGTACTTC
TRBV5-1	TRBJ2-5	-	TRBD2	CASSLGSGGAETQYF	TGCGCCAGCAGCTTGGGTAGCGGGGGGGCCGAGACCCAGTACTTC
TRBV4-3	TRBJ2-1	-	TRBD1	CASSRGQGVDEQFF	TGCGCCAGCAGCCGGGGACAGGGGGTAGATGAGCAGTTCTTC
TRBV28	TRBJ1-5	-	TRBD1	CASSLTGQRQPQHF	TGTGCCAGCAGTTTAACGGGACAGCGGCAGCCCCAGCATTTT
TRBV7-6	TRBJ1-1	few	TRBD1	CASSRLDRGDGEAFF	TGTGCCAGCAGCCGCCTTGACAGGGGTGATGGTGAAGCTTTCTTT
TRBV5-5	TRBJ2-7	few	TRBD2	CASSLVLAGDEQYF	TGTGCCAGCAGCTTGGTACTAGCGGGGGACGAGCAGTACTTC
TRBV11-3	TRBJ2-1	-	TRBD2	CASSLELRGSSYNEQFF	TGTGCCAGCAGCTTAGAACTGCGGGGGTCCTCCTACAATGAGCAGTTCTTC
TRBV25-1	TRBJ2-7	-	TRBD1	CASRSGQGFYEQYF	TGTGCCAGCAGGTCGGGACAGGGGTTCTACGAGCAGTACTTC
TRBV29-1	TRBJ1-1	-	-	CSVLGRGNTEAFF	TGCAGCGTTTTGGGCAGGGGAAACACTGAAGCTTTCTTT
TRBV6-1	TRBJ1-4	-	-	CASSEDLGLTNEKLFF	TGTGCCAGCAGTGAAGATCTAGGGCTAACTAATGAAAAACTGTTTTTT
TRBV11-2	TRBJ2-1	-	TRBD2	CASSSGRTSGGIHEQFF	TGTGCCAGCAGCTCCGGTAGGACTAGCGGGGGGATACATGAGCAGTTCTTC
TRBV6-1	TRBJ1-6	-	TRBD1	CASSLEQGASSPLHF	TGTGCCAGCAGCCTAGAACAGGGGGCGTCATCACCCCTCCACTTT
TRBV27	TRBJ1-2	-	-	CASSLSHERGIYGYTF	TGTGCCAGCAGTTTATCCCACGAAAGGGGTATCTATGGCTACACCTTC
TRBV10-3	TRBJ1-4	-	TRBD1	CAISEQTGGVSEKLFF	TGTGCCATCAGTGAGCAGACAGGGGGCGTATCGGAAAAACTGTTTTTT
TRBV27	TRBJ1-4	-	-	CASRSGDINEKLFF	TGTGCCAGCCGATCCGGGGATATCAATGAAAAACTGTTTTTT
TRBV5-1	TRBJ2-5	-	TRBD1	CASSLGQGQETQYF	TGCGCCAGCAGCTTGGGACAGGGTCAAGAGACCCAGTACTTC
TRBV19	TRBJ1-1	-	TRBD1	CASRTGGDTEAFF	TGTGCCAGTAGGACAGGGGGGGACACTGAAGCTTTCTTT
TRBV5-5	TRBJ1-1	medium-sized	-	CASSSWINTEAFF	TGTGCCAGCAGCTCCTGGATCAACACTGAAGCTTTCTTT
TRBV11-2	TRBJ1-6	few	TRBD1	CASSPGQGARSPLHF	TGTGCCAGCAGCCCGGGACAGGGGGCGCGTTCACCCCTCCACTTT
TRBV19	TRBJ2-3	-	TRBD2	CASSIVRGDTDTQYF	TGTGCCAGTAGTATTGTGCGGGGGGACACAGATACGCAGTATTTT
TRBV5-1	TRBJ2-5	once	TRBD2	CASSLMAGGGETQYF	TGCGCCAGCAGCTTGATGGCGGGGGGAGGAGAGACCCAGTACTTC
TRBV5-1	TRBJ2-7	-	-	CASSLVPGADEQYF	TGCGCCAGCAGCTTGGTTCCAGGGGCCGATGAGCAGTACTTC
TRBV4-1	TRBJ2-1	once	-	CASSQEASGVGEQFF	TGCGCCAGCAGCCAAGAAGCATCCGGGGTCGGTGAGCAGTTCTTC
TRBV10-3	TRBJ1-1	-	TRBD1	CAATGAARTEAFF	TGTGCCGCGACAGGGGCCGCTCGCACTGAAGCTTTCTTT
TRBV6-5	TRBJ1-5	-	TRBD1	CASSYSGTGDQPQHF	TGTGCCAGCAGTTACTCCGGGACAGGGGATCAGCCCCAGCATTTT
TRBV7-2	TRBJ1-5	-	TRBD1	CASSDTGGNQPQHF	TGTGCCAGCAGCGACACAGGGGGAAATCAGCCCCAGCATTTT
TRBV7-9	TRBJ1-2	-	-	CASSFGVNYGYTF	TGTGCCAGCAGCTTCGGGGTTAACTATGGCTACACCTTC
TRBV11-3	TRBJ2-5	-	TRBD1	CASSLQTTGGLETQYF	TGTGCCAGCAGCCTACAGACGACAGGGGGGTTGGAGACCCAGTACTTC
TRBV7-9	TRBJ2-3	-	-	CASSPSGWVSTAQQYF	TGTGCCAGCAGCCCCTCGGGCTGGGTCTCCACCGCCCAGCAGTATTTT
TRBV9	TRBJ1-3	-	-	CASSATEWRGSGNTIYF	TGTGCCAGCAGTGCCACCGAGTGGAGGGGCTCTGGAAACACCATATATTTT
TRBV14	TRBJ2-7	-	-	CASSPQADGTYEQYF	TGTGCCAGCAGCCCCCAAGCGGACGGAACCTACGAGCAGTACTTC
TRBV7-2	TRBJ2-7	-	-	CASSLLGPPNLSEQYF	TGTGCCAGCAGCTTACTAGGTCCCCCCAACCTCTCCGAGCAGTACTTC
TRBV5-1	TRBJ2-7	few	-	CASSLSSGTDYEQYF	TGCGCCAGCAGCTTGTCCTCCGGGACGGATTACGAGCAGTACTTC
TRBV5-6	TRBJ1-1	-	TRBD1	CASSFPTGADTEAFF	TGTGCCAGCAGCTTCCCGACAGGGGCCGACACTGAAGCTTTCTTT
TRBV19	TRBJ2-1	-	-	CASSMGMGNDEQFF	TGTGCCAGTAGTATGGGGATGGGGAACGATGAGCAGTTCTTC